This T cell receptor (beta chain) was identified during a study of cytomegalovirus exposure and HLA in healthy donors. General study findings and limits: Segments of the TCR beta V type were, in most cases, productive about 87% or about 30% of the time in an earlier analysis.

Germline V gene lookup returns CDR1 MNHNS and CDR2 SASEGT. The CDR3 has 11 amino acids. Deletions cut 8 bases from V and 4 bases from J, with 9 bases between. Turning to this clone: Its antigen is unidentified.

The PCR had 60 Vbeta and 13 Jbeta primers. The protocol was immunoSEQ multiplex PCR, while the TCRdb copy is restricted to in-frame clones and leaves out a portion. The sample has some 150,000 clones, around 79% seen once. Sequencing used PBMCs. The source of this sequence is a male donor in good health and CMV-seronegative. The chain carries TRBV6-1 and TRBJ2-7, with unresolved D. CDR3 nucleotides: TGTGCCAGCGACATTAAATACGAGCAGTACTTC. This codes for CASDIKYEQYF.